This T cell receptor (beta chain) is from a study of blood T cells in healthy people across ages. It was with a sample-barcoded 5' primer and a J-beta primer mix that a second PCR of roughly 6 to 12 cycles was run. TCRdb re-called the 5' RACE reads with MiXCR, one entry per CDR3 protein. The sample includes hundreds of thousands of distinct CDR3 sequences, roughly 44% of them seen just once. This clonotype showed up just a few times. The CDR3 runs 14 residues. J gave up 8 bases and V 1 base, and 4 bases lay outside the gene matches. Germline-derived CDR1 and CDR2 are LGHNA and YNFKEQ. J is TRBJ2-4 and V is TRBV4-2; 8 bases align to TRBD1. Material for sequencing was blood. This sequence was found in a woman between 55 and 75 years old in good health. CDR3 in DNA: TGTGCCAGCAGCCAAGTTTCGGGACAGGACATTCAGTACTTC. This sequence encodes CASSQVSGQDIQYF.